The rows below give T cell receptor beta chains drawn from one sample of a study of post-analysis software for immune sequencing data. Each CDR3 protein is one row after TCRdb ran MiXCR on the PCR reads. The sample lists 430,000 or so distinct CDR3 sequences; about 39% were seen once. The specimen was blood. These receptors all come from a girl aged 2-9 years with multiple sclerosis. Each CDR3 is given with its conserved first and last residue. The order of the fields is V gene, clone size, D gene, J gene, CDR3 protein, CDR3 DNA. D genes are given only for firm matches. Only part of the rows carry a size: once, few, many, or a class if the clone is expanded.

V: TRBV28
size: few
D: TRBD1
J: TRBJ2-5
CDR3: CASEDQGDPQETQYF
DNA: TGTGCCAGCGAGGACCAGGGGGACCCCCAAGAGACCCAGTACTTC

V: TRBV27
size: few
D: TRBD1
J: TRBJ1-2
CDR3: CASKPDRGFYDYTF
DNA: TGTGCCAGCAAACCGGACAGGGGGTTCTATGACTACACCTTC

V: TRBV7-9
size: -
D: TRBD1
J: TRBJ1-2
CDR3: CASSYTGAYGYTF
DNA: TGTGCCAGCAGCTACACAGGGGCCTATGGCTACACCTTC

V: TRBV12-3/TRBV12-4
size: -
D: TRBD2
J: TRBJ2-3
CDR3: CASSIAGSTDTQYF
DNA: TGTGCCAGCAGTATAGCGGGAAGCACAGATACGCAGTATTTT

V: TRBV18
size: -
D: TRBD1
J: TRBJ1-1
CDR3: CASSPQGANTEAFF
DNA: TGTGCCAGCTCACCACAGGGGGCGAACACTGAAGCTTTCTTT

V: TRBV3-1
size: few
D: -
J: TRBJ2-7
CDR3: CASSQMTWEFYEQYF
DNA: TGTGCCAGCAGCCAAATGACCTGGGAATTCTACGAGCAGTACTTC

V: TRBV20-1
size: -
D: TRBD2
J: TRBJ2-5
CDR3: CSAQSSGDQETQYF
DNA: TGCAGTGCGCAATCTAGCGGGGACCAAGAGACCCAGTACTTC

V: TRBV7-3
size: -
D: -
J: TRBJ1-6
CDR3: CASSLNGVDSPLHF
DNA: TGTGCCAGCAGCCTAAACGGGGTGGATTCACCCCTCCACTTT

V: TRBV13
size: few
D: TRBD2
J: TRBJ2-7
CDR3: CASSSNPSGTLDEQYF
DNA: TGTGCCAGCAGCTCCAACCCTAGCGGGACCCTAGACGAGCAGTACTTC

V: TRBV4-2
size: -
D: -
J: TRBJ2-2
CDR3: CASSQEGGGGELFF
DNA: TGTGCCAGCAGCCAAGAAGGAGGGGGCGGGGAGCTGTTTTTT

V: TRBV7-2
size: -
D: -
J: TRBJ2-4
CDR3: CASSAKTGFLDIQYF
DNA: TGTGCCAGCAGCGCCAAGACAGGATTCTTGGACATTCAGTACTTC

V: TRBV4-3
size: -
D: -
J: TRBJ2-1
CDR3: CASSQDGHPNTYNEQFF
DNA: TGCGCCAGCAGCCAAGATGGACACCCGAACACCTACAATGAGCAGTTCTTC

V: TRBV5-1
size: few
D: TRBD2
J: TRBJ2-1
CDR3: CASSLLTGGYNEQFF
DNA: TGCGCCAGCAGCTTGTTAACGGGGGGTTACAATGAGCAGTTCTTC

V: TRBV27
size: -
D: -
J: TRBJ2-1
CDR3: CASSSEAAGWNEQFF
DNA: TGTGCCAGCAGTTCCGAGGCGGCAGGGTGGAATGAGCAGTTCTTC

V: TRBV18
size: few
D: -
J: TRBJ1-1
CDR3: CASSPAGDTEAFF
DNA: TGTGCCAGCTCACCAGCTGGCGACACTGAAGCTTTCTTT

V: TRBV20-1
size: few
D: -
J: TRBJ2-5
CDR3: CSARDLSGRQETQYF
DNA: TGCAGTGCTAGAGATTTGTCGGGTCGCCAAGAGACCCAGTACTTC

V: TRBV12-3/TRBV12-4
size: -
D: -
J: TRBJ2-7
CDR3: CASSFGLRIGYEQYF
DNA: TGTGCCAGCAGTTTTGGTTTGCGAATAGGCTACGAGCAGTACTTC

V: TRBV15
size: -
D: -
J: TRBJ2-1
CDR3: CATSRDLGRNAYNEQFF
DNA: TGCGCCACCAGCAGAGATCTCGGACGCAACGCCTACAATGAGCAGTTCTTC

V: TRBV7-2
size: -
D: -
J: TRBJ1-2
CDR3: CASSLMGGVRGYTF
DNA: TGTGCCAGCAGCTTAATGGGGGGGGTTCGGGGCTACACCTTC

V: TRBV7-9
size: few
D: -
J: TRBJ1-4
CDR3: CASSDASVSGEKLFF
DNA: TGTGCCAGCAGCGATGCCTCGGTTTCCGGTGAAAAACTGTTTTTT

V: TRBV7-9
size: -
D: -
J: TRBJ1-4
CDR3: CASSLLGTNEKLFF
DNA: TGTGCCAGCAGCTTGCTGGGGACTAATGAAAAACTGTTTTTT

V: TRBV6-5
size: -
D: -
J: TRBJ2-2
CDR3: CASRTGNTGELFF
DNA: TGTGCCAGCAGGACGGGGAACACCGGGGAGCTGTTTTTT

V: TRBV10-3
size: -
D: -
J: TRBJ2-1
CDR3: CAIRGWGVGGNEQFF
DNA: TGTGCCATCAGGGGGTGGGGGGTCGGTGGCAATGAGCAGTTCTTC

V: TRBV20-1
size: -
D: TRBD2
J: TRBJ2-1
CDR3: CSASLAGDLYNEQFF
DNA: TGCAGTGCTAGCCTAGCGGGGGATCTATACAATGAGCAGTTCTTC

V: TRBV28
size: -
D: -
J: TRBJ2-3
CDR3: CASIVGNTQYF
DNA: TGTGCCAGCATCGTGGGAAATACGCAGTATTTT

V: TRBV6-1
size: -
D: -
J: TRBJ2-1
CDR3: CASTRNGKSSYNEQFF
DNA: TGTGCCAGCACCCGGAACGGGAAGAGCTCCTACAATGAGCAGTTCTTC

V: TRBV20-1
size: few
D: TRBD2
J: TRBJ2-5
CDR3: CSARDGAGVFVETQYF
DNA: TGCAGTGCTAGAGATGGTGCGGGAGTTTTCGTAGAGACCCAGTACTTC

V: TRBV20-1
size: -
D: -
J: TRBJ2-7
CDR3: CGARAAAYEQYF
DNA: TGCGGTGCTAGAGCAGCGGCCTACGAGCAGTACTTC

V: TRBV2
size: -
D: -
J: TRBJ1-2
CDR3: CASTRWGKGYTF
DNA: TGTGCCAGCACCCGATGGGGGAAAGGCTACACCTTC

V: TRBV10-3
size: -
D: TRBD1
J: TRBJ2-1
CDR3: CATQPGQGSYNEQFF
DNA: TGTGCCACACAACCGGGACAGGGTTCCTACAATGAGCAGTTCTTC

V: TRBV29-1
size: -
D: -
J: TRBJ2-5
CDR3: CSVDNPQGAPQETQYF
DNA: TGCAGCGTTGATAACCCCCAGGGAGCTCCCCAAGAGACCCAGTACTTC

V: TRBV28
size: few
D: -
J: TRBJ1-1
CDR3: CASSSVYTEAFF
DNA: TGTGCCAGCAGTTCGGTGTACACTGAAGCTTTCTTT

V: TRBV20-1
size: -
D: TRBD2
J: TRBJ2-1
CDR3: CSARGGLAGYLSSYNEQFF
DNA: TGCAGTGCTAGAGGGGGACTAGCGGGATATCTCAGCTCCTACAATGAGCAGTTCTTC

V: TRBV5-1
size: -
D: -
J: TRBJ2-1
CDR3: CASSTRESSYNEQFF
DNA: TGCGCCAGCAGCACCCGGGAGAGCTCCTACAATGAGCAGTTCTTC

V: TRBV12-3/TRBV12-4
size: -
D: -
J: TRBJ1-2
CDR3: CASRTDSNYGYTF
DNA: TGTGCCAGCAGGACAGACAGTAACTATGGCTACACCTTC

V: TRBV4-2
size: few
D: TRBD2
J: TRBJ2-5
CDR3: CASSQDAGGDQETQYF
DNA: TGTGCCAGCAGCCAAGATGCGGGGGGAGACCAAGAGACCCAGTACTTC

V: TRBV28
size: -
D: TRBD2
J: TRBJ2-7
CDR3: CASSLVAGVSYNEQYF
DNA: TGTGCCAGCAGTTTAGTAGCGGGAGTATCCTACAATGAGCAGTACTTC

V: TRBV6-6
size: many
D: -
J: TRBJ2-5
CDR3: CASVGTRETQYF
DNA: TGTGCCAGCGTTGGTACCCGGGAGACCCAGTACTTC

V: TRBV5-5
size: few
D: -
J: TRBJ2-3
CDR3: CASSLSLTKPSTDTQYF
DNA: TGTGCCAGCAGTCTGAGTTTGACCAAGCCCTCGACAGATACGCAGTATTTT

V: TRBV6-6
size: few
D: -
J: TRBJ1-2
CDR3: CASSYSSDGFYGYTF
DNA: TGTGCCAGCAGTTACTCCTCGGACGGATTCTATGGCTACACCTTC